The 30 T cell receptor beta chains listed next were all sequenced from one sample in a study of post-analysis software for immune sequencing data. Overall study findings and caveats: The five TRBV segments detected at higher frequency in patients than in controls included TRBV5-6, TRBV5-1 and TRBV20-1.

Antigen specificity for these receptors is unknown. Prepared TCR beta cDNA libraries contained unique molecular identifiers. TCRdb ran MiXCR on the PCR reads and lists one entry per CDR3 protein. Here the sample spans some 800,000 distinct CDR3 sequences, about half being singletons. Sequencing was done on a sample of blood. The receptors derive from a girl aged 5 to 17 with multiple sclerosis.

A few counts support this clonotype. The chain has TRBV2 and TRBJ2-3, with unresolved D. Per the germline V gene, CDR1 is SNHLY and CDR2 is FYNNEI. Trimming pared 4 bases from V and 6 bases from J, leaving 8 bases between. The CDR3 sequence is 12 residues long. CDR3 nucleotides: TGTGCCAGCAGTGTGACGCAGGATACGCAGTATTTT. Its translation: CASSVTQDTQYF.

The chain carries TRBV28 and TRBJ2-3; D uncertain. Trimming cost V 4 bases and J 2 bases, with 13 bases left between them. The CDR3 has 15 residues. CDR1 and CDR2 (germline): MDHEN, SYDVKM. The CDR3 sequence is CASSSSGPPTDTQYF. CDR3 DNA sequence: TGTGCCAGCAGTTCGTCCGGGCCCCCCACAGATACGCAGTATTTT.

This clonotype was recorded a few times. One end of the junction is discordant with germline, which a read error may explain. V usage is TRBV7-7 and J usage is TRBJ1-5, with 10 bases identical to TRBD1. The CDR3 is 15 amino acids. CDR1 and CDR2 from the germline V gene are SSHAT and FNYEAQ (reference sequence). The CDR3 is CASSLRQGANQPQHF. The CDR3 DNA reads TGTGCTAGCAGCCTGAGACAGGGGGCGAATCAGCCCCAGCATTTT.

This clonotype was picked up many times. The rearrangement uses TRBV7-9 and TRBJ2-1, with TRBD2 as a possible D gene (5 bases). V lost 6 bases to trimming and J lost 5 bases, with 11 bases between them. The CDR3 sequence is 13 residues long. Looked up from germline, CDR1 is SEHNR and CDR2 is FQNEAQ (reference sequence). The CDR3 region has the DNA TGTGCCAGCAGTTCCAGCGGCCACAATGAGCAGTTCTTC. It encodes CASSSSGHNEQFF.

The chain has TRBV20-1 and TRBJ2-7; TRBD2 matches 7 bases. The CDR3 contains 11 residues. With V trimmed by 6 bases and J by 7 bases, 6 bases remained unmatched. The germline CDR1 and CDR2 sequences are DFQATT and SNEGSKA (reference sequence). The CDR3 region is CSARTSGEQYF. The DNA for the CDR3 is TGCAGTGCCAGGACTAGTGGTGAGCAGTACTTC.

The CDR3 spells CASSFERGHRDTQYF. CDR3 sequence (DNA): TGTGCCAGCAGCTTTGAAAGGGGGCACAGGGATACGCAGTATTTT. V is TRBV5-6 and J is TRBJ2-3; 7 positions match TRBD1. V gave up 2 bases and J gave up 6 bases; unmatched junction bases: 9. The CDR3 loop spans 15 amino acids. Germline-derived CDR1 and CDR2 are SGHDT and YYEEEE. Full variable domain (remainder filled in from reference TRBV5-6 and TRBJ2-3): DAGVTQSPTHLIKTRGQQVTLRCSPKSGHDTVSWYQQALGQGPQFIFQYYEEEERQRGNFPDRFSGHQFPNYSSELNVNALLLGDSALYLCASSFERGHRDTQYFGPGTRLTVL.

Only a few counts were recorded for this clonotype. The rearrangement uses TRBV20-1 and TRBJ1-2, with D unresolved. The length of the CDR3 is 14 residues. Germline CDR1 is DFQATT and CDR2 is SNEGSKA (reference sequence). The V end was cut by 0 bases, the J end by 3 bases, with 11 bases between. The CDR3 region is CSARDRGSYYGYTF. DNA for the CDR3: TGCAGTGCTAGAGATCGGGGTTCGTACTATGGCTACACCTTC.

J is TRBJ1-1 and V is TRBV12-5; D ambiguous. CDR1 and CDR2 from the germline V gene are LGHNT and FRNRAP. The CDR3 consists of 11 residues. Trimming cost V 6 bases and J 6 bases, with 8 bases left between them. Here the CDR3 reads CASGTFPEAFF. DNA for the CDR3: TGTGCTAGTGGCACCTTTCCTGAAGCTTTCTTT.

This clonotype was picked up a small number of times. The chain combines TRBV10-3 with TRBJ2-7; either TRBD1 or TRBD2 may fit D (6 bases each). The length of the CDR3 is 15 residues. The germline gives CDR1 ENHRY, CDR2 SYGVKD. Trimming removed 6 bases from V and 0 bases from J, with 15 bases in between. CDR3 region: CAIRGGTSISYEQYF. CDR3 sequence (DNA): TGTGCCATCAGGGGGGGCACCTCAATCTCCTACGAGCAGTACTTC.

This clonotype was observed a few times. The chain joins TRBV24-1 to TRBJ2-1; 11 nucleotides line up with TRBD2. J lost 5 bases, V lost 3 bases, and 8 bases had no gene match. This CDR3 is built from 17 residues. The V gene's germline CDR1 is KGHDR and CDR2 SFDVKD. The CDR3 DNA reads as TGTGCCACCAGTGATCTTACTAGCGGGAGTAACCACAATGAGCAGTTCTTC. Its translation: CATSDLTSGSNHNEQFF.

The sample holds a few counts of this clonotype. CDR3 sequence reads: CSVVTGGNEQFF. CDR3 nucleotide sequence: TGCAGCGTTGTCACAGGAGGCAATGAGCAGTTCTTC. The chain combines TRBV29-1 with TRBJ2-1, with D possibly being TRBD1 or TRBD2 (5 bases each). The V end lost 4 bases, the J end lost 6 bases, and 10 bases lay between the germline ends. The CDR3 extends over 12 amino acids. CDR1 and CDR2 from the germline V gene are SQVTM and ANQGSEA.

This clonotype showed up just a few times. The chain carries TRBV20-1 and TRBJ2-7; TRBD1 is a possible D gene (6 bases). V lost 5 bases and J 4 bases, leaving 12 bases between the germline ends. The CDR3 loop spans 12 amino acids. Looked up from germline, CDR1 is DFQATT and CDR2 is SNEGSKA (reference sequence). CDR3 sequence: CSAGVGGYEQYF. In nucleotides, the CDR3 is TGCAGTGCTGGCGTAGGGGGATACGAGCAGTACTTC.

V usage is TRBV5-1 and J usage is TRBJ2-5, with D possibly matching TRBD2 (6 bases). Deletions cut 4 bases from V and 4 bases from J, with 11 bases between. Germline V gives CDR1 SGHRS, CDR2 YFSETQ. This CDR3 is built from 13 residues. CDR3 sequence: CASSTRLGETQYF. The CDR3 bases are TGCGCCAGCAGCACCCGACTAGGAGAGACCCAGTACTTC. Variable domain in full (rest from reference TRBV5-1 and TRBJ2-5): KAGVTQTPRYLIKTRGQQVTLSCSPISGHRSVSWYQQTPGQGLQFLFEYFSETQRNKGNFPGRFSGRQFSNSRSEMNVSTLELGDSALYLCASSTRLGETQYFGPGTRLLVL.

The chain combines TRBV7-3 with TRBJ1-2, with TRBD1 as a possible D gene (6 bases). Deletions cut 8 bases from V and 8 bases from J, with 18 bases between. Germline V gene data show CDR1 as SGHTA and CDR2 as FQGTGA. The CDR3 has 13 amino acids. The CDR3 loop is CASSPGGRGGYTF. CDR3 bases: TGTGCCAGCTCTCCCGGGGGGCGCGGGGGCTACACCTTC.

The chain uses TRBV7-9 and TRBJ1-4; weak D call: TRBD1 (5 bases). The CDR3 has 15 residues. V was cut by 0 bases and J by 4 bases, with 9 bases left in between. Per germline, CDR1 SEHNR and CDR2 FQNEAQ (reference sequence). CDR3 sequence: CASSLAPTVNEKLFF. The CDR3 bases are TGTGCCAGCAGCTTAGCCCCGACAGTTAATGAAAAACTGTTTTTT.

This chain uses TRBV5-1 with TRBJ2-3, with TRBD2 as a possible D gene (6 bases). CDR1 SGHRS and CDR2 YFSETQ come from the germline V gene. Trimming cost V 0 bases and J 5 bases, with 16 bases left between them. The CDR3 spans 16 residues. The CDR3 DNA reads as TGCGCCAGCAGCTTGGCCTATCGGGAGATGGAAGATACGCAGTATTTT. Encoded protein: CASSLAYREMEDTQYF.

The CDR3 coding sequence is TGCAGCGTTGAGTCAGGGGGGAACGAAAAACTGTTTTTT. It yields the protein CSVESGGNEKLFF. The rearrangement links TRBV29-1 to TRBJ1-4; 7 bases map to TRBD1. V shed 3 bases, J shed 8 bases, and the junction held 6 bases outside the gene matches. CDR3 length: 13 amino acids. Germline CDR1 and CDR2: SQVTM and ANQGSEA.

On this clonotype: A much larger clone sits a single nucleotide away, making a read error possible. The chain has TRBV20-1 and TRBJ2-1; D is undetermined. The CDR3 consists of 10 residues. CDR1 and CDR2 from the germline V gene are DFQATT and SNEGSKA (reference sequence). The V end was cut by 3 bases, the J end by 6 bases, with 3 bases between. The CDR3 loop is CSASLNEQFF. In DNA form, the CDR3 reads TGCAGTGCTAGCCTCAATGAGCAGTTCTTC.

The rearrangement joins TRBV7-6 to TRBJ2-2, with a weak D call TRBD1 (6 bases). This CDR3 region has 16 residues. The germline gives CDR1 SGHVS, CDR2 FNYEAQ. Trimming shortened V by 1 base and J by 0 bases, and 9 bases separated the two germline ends. The CDR3 loop reads CASSLGQGSNTGELFF. The CDR3 nucleotides read TGTGCCAGCAGCTTAGGGCAGGGGTCGAACACCGGGGAGCTGTTTTTT.

This chain links TRBV9 with TRBJ1-1, with 7 bases fitting TRBD1. This CDR3 has 17 amino acids. Germline assignment: CDR1 SGDLS and CDR2 YYNGEE. The V and J ends lost 8 bases and 3 bases, in that order; junction bases with no gene match: 19. Here the CDR3 reads CASSSQQTGLRDTEAFF. Written as DNA, the CDR3 is TGTGCCAGTAGCTCACAGCAGACAGGGCTGAGGGACACTGAAGCTTTCTTT.

This clonotype was counted only a few times. Here the CDR3 DNA reads TGTGCCAGCAGTCCCGGGACAGGGGAAGGCGAGCAGTACTTC. As protein: CASSPGTGEGEQYF. The chain couples TRBV27 to TRBJ2-5; 10 bases match TRBD1. Matching the DNA end better, TRBJ2-7 makes the J call doubtful. The CDR3 is 14 amino acids. Per germline, CDR1 MNHEY and CDR2 SMNVEV (reference sequence).

This clonotype was counted only a few times. One end of the junction does not line up with germline, which may come from a read error. V and J are TRBV29-1 and TRBJ1-2, with D unresolved. Germline V gene lookup returns CDR1 SQVTM and CDR2 ANQGSEA. The length of the CDR3 is 12 residues. CDR3 DNA: TGCAGCGTTGAAGACCTGGACTATGACTACACCTTC. As protein: CSVEDLDYDYTF.

In this sample, this clonotype turned up a few times. The CDR3 region is CASTPRAGRAYEQYF. The CDR3 DNA reads as TGTGCCAGCACCCCAAGGGCGGGGAGGGCCTACGAGCAGTACTTC. V and J are TRBV28 and TRBJ2-7; 7 positions match TRBD2. Germline V gene data show CDR1 as MDHEN and CDR2 as SYDVKM. V dropped 7 bases and J dropped 2; count of bases not matched to a gene: 11. The CDR3 is made up of 15 amino acids.

V and J are TRBV20-1 and TRBJ2-5, with D uncertain. V was clipped by 4 bases and J by 2 bases, with 11 bases between them. CDR1 and CDR2 (germline): DFQATT, SNEGSKA (reference sequence). This CDR3 is 13 amino acids long. The DNA for the CDR3 is TGCAGTGCTACAATTACAGTACAAGAGACCCAGTACTTC. It translates to CSATITVQETQYF.

The rearrangement uses TRBV6-1 and TRBJ2-7; D is possibly TRBD2 (5 bases). The CDR3 runs 13 residues. Trimming cost V 2 bases and J 3 bases, with 8 bases left between them. Germline assignment: CDR1 MNHNS and CDR2 SASEGT. The CDR3: CASSEQEDYEQYF. DNA for the CDR3: TGTGCCAGCAGTGAACAGGAGGACTACGAGCAGTACTTC.

The V gene is TRBV5-4, the J gene TRBJ2-5; D might be TRBD1 or TRBD2, each matching 5 bases. Trimming removed 4 bases at V and 4 bases at J, with 14 bases between. This CDR3 has 14 residues. Germline-derived CDR1 and CDR2 are SGHNT and YYREEE (reference sequence). The CDR3 coding sequence is TGTGCCAGCAGCAAGGGACCCGAGGGAGAGACCCAGTACTTC. Translation: CASSKGPEGETQYF.

The chain uses TRBV6-4 and TRBJ2-1, with 11 bases lining up with TRBD2. The CDR3 is 15 residues long. J was trimmed by 8 bases and V by 3 bases; bases with no gene match: 6. The germline V gene has CDR1 MRHNA and CDR2 SNTAGT. The CDR3, as DNA: TGTGCCAGCAGTGAGGCGCTAGCGGGAGGTCATGAGCAGTTCTTC. This sequence encodes CASSEALAGGHEQFF.

The V and J genes are TRBV6-2 or TRBV6-3 and TRBJ2-5, with D uncertain. V dropped 5 bases and J dropped 4 bases, with 11 bases sitting between them. Germline loops: CDR1 MNHEY, CDR2 SVGEGT. This CDR3 is 13 amino acids long. The CDR3 sequence is CASSNYRVETQYF. Written as DNA, the CDR3 is TGTGCCAGCAGTAACTATCGGGTAGAGACCCAGTACTTC.

V and J are TRBV12-5 and TRBJ2-3; D not certain. There are 16 residues in the CDR3. CDR1 is LGHNT and CDR2 is FRNRAP in the germline V gene. Trimming pared 2 bases from V and 0 bases from J, leaving 12 bases between. CDR3 coding DNA: TGTGCTAGTGGTTTGTGGCTATCCTCTAGCACAGATACGCAGTATTTT. It translates to CASGLWLSSSTDTQYF.

The chain carries TRBV15 and TRBJ2-7; maybe TRBD1 (6 bases). The J call may not be correct, given that the DNA end is closer to TRBJ2-4. CDR1 and CDR2 (germline): LNHNV, YYDKDF (reference sequence). The CDR3 has 15 amino acids. The CDR3 protein is CATSRSVLGANIQYF. DNA of the CDR3: TGTGCCACCAGCAGGTCTGTGCTGGGGGCGAACATTCAGTACTTC.